This T cell receptor (beta chain) is drawn from a study of T-cell memory formation after mild COVID-19. General study points: From day 15 to 85, contracting clones were balanced between CD4 and CD8, whereas later expanders leaned toward CD4+. SARS-CoV-2 specificity was not confirmed for second-wave clones peaking on day 37.

Note on this clonotype: Its antigen is currently unknown. This CDR3 is missing its conserved last phenylalanine or tryptophan, likely due to a read error.

TCRdb itself ran the 5' RACE reads through MiXCR, one entry per CDR3 protein. This sample yields 540,000 or so distinct CDR3 sequences, of which roughly 20% are seen a single time; about 12% belongs to the top ten. Per germline, CDR1 SGHVS and CDR2 FNYEAQ. The CDR3 spans 13 residues. Trimming left V 3 bases short and J 3 bases short, with 8 bases between. The sample was PBMCs or a T cell subset sorted from them (not recorded which). The V and J genes are TRBV7-6 and TRBJ2-5; no clear D gene. The clonotype originates from an adult woman who had mild COVID-19 (a few samples of this study predate the infection). Cell type and time point are not known. CDR3 sequence (DNA): TGTGCCAGCAGCTTTGTCACAAAAGAGACCCAGTACATC. It codes for CASSFVTKETQYI.